This entry features one T cell receptor beta chain sequence. Its antigen remains unidentified. The protocol was immunoSEQ multiplex PCR, while the TCRdb copy is restricted to in-frame clones and leaves out a portion. Seen here are 150,000 to 200,000 clones, over 65% observed once, and the top ten hold around 6.7%. These data belong to a study of cytomegalovirus exposure and HLA in healthy donors. Study-level background: The same platform as the roughly 630 first-cohort repertoires was used for the 120 validation repertoires, a later analysis reported. The study, taken as a whole, reports: Listed as cytomegalovirus-associated were more than 150 TCR beta chains.

This CDR3 has 18 residues. The trim removed 8 bases at V and 6 bases at J, leaving 22 bases unmatched. Germline CDR1 LNHDA, CDR2 SQIVND (reference sequence). The chain has TRBV19 and TRBJ2-4; TRBD2 aligns across 7 bases. This TCR derives from a man younger than 35 in good health and CMV-seropositive. The specimen sequenced was PBMCs. The CDR3 DNA reads as TGTGCCAGTGGGGAACCGGCTAGCGGTTATAAAATGGGAAACATTCAGTACTTC. Encoded protein: CASGEPASGYKMGNIQYF.